A single sample is the source of the 22 T cell receptor beta chains below, sequenced in a study of T cells in Graves' hyperthyroidism and ophthalmopathy. Authors of the study amplified TCR beta CDR3 regions from RNA transcripts. The HTBI primer set drove a first-round RT-PCR of the TCR CDR3. TCRdb passed the multiplex PCR reads through MiXCR, listing each CDR3 protein once. The sample contains approximately 520,000 distinct CDR3 sequences, roughly a quarter of which appear only once. The sequenced material came from blood. These receptors were collected from a woman aged 25 to 39 with Graves' ophthalmopathy.

The chain is built from TRBV28 and TRBJ1-2; D gene ambiguous. Germline V gene sequence: CDR1 MDHEN, CDR2 SYDVKM. The V and J ends lost 7 bases and 4 bases respectively, with 10 bases between them. The CDR3 extends over 12 amino acids. The CDR3 DNA is TGTGCCAGCATTACGCAGATCTATGGCTACACCTTC. This gives the protein CASITQIYGYTF.

The chain combines TRBV7-2 with TRBJ2-7, with 7 bases matching TRBD2. CDR1 SGHTA and CDR2 FQGNSA come from the germline V gene. CDR3 length: 15 residues. The J segment lost 6 bases and the V segment lost 1 base, leaving 9 bases of the junction unmatched. CDR3 sequence reads: CASSLVGGGFSEQYF. The DNA for the CDR3 is TGTGCCAGCAGCTTAGTAGGCGGGGGTTTCTCCGAGCAGTACTTC.

This clonotype was detected a few times. The chain is built from TRBV3-1 and TRBJ1-1; D unclear. The V and J ends lost 4 bases and 4 bases respectively, with 16 bases between them. The CDR3 contains 15 residues. Germline V gives CDR1 LGHDT, CDR2 YNNKEL (reference sequence). The CDR3 DNA reads as TGTGCCAGCAGCCCACCCCGGAGGGATTTCACTGAAGCTTTCTTT. It yields the protein CASSPPRRDFTEAFF. Full variable domain (remainder filled in from reference TRBV3-1 and TRBJ1-1): DTAVSQTPKYLVTQMGNDKSIKCEQNLGHDTMYWYKQDSKKFLKIMFSYNNKELIINETVPNRFSPKSPDKAHLNLHINSLELGDSAVYFCASSPPRRDFTEAFFGQGTRLTVV.

The rearrangement links TRBV27 to TRBJ1-5; weak D call: TRBD1 (6 bases). V was pared by 8 bases and J by 3 bases, with 17 bases between. Germline lookup yields CDR1 MNHEY and CDR2 SMNVEV (reference sequence). The CDR3 covers 15 residues. CDR3 coding DNA: TGTGCCAGCCGGGGAGGAGGGGGACACAATCAGCCCCAGCATTTT. Residues: CASRGGGGHNQPQHF.

This clonotype was counted ten times or more. V is TRBV6-2 or TRBV6-3 and J is TRBJ2-5, with D unresolved. The CDR3 runs 13 residues. V lost 5 bases, J lost 3 bases, and 10 bases lay in between. CDR1 and CDR2 (germline): MNHEY, SVGEGT. The CDR3: CASSPVAEETQYF. Here the CDR3 DNA reads TGTGCCAGCAGTCCCGTGGCGGAAGAGACCCAGTACTTC.

This clonotype has ten or more counts. The chain joins TRBV6-4 to TRBJ1-6, with D unclear. The length of the CDR3 is 19 residues. V was shortened by 6 bases and J by 0 bases, with 21 bases between the two germline ends. In germline, CDR1 is MRHNA, CDR2 SNTAGT. In DNA, the CDR3 is TGTGCCAGCAGCCTACAAGCTATCTGGAAGAGCTCCTATAATTCACCCCTCCACTTT. Encoded protein: CASSLQAIWKSSYNSPLHF.

The rearrangement joins TRBV5-1 to TRBJ1-1; 8 bases fit TRBD1. V shed 4 bases and J 4 bases; nucleotides not matched to a gene: 6. The V gene's germline CDR1 is SGHRS and CDR2 YFSETQ. This CDR3 has 14 amino acids. The CDR3 DNA is TGCGCCAGCAGCCTAGAACAGGGGGGCACTGAAGCTTTCTTT. Encoded protein: CASSLEQGGTEAFF.

Regarding this clonotype: The junction departs from the called germline gene at one end, perhaps through a read error. J is TRBJ2-7 and V is TRBV11-2; tentative D call: TRBD1 (6 bases). The CDR3 runs to 13 residues. The V gene's germline CDR1 is SGHAT and CDR2 FQNNGV. CDR3 sequence reads: CASSRVRGYDQYF. CDR3 DNA sequence: TGTGCCAGCAGCCGGGTCAGGGGCTACGATCAGTACTTC.

This clonotype showed up many times. V usage is TRBV6-2 or TRBV6-3 and J usage is TRBJ2-7; D remains ambiguous. The CDR3 is 17 amino acids. V shed 0 bases and J shed 3 bases, with 18 bases lying between them. CDR1 is MNHEY and CDR2 is SVGEGT in the germline V gene. For the CDR3, the DNA is TGTGCCAGCAGTTACTCGATGAGGCGGACCTATGACTACGAGCAGTACTTC. Translating it yields CASSYSMRRTYDYEQYF.

There are a few counts of this clonotype. The gene calls are TRBV20-1 and TRBJ2-5, with 8 bases lining up with TRBD1. Germline values: CDR1 DFQATT, CDR2 SNEGSKA (reference sequence). The CDR3 is 14 residues long. The junction had 7 bases not matched to a gene; V was cut back by 0 bases and J by 7 bases. The CDR3 coding sequence is TGCAGTGCTAGAGATGAGACAGGGGTGGGGACCCAGTACTTC. Translated: CSARDETGVGTQYF.

This clonotype was seen at least ten times. The chain employs TRBV13 and TRBJ2-5; 12 bases map to TRBD2. The ends lost 5 bases at V and 4 bases at J; junction bases unmatched: 8. CDR1 and CDR2 (germline): PRHDT, FYEKMQ (reference sequence). The CDR3 runs 16 residues. The CDR3 DNA follows: TGTGCCAGCAGCCTAAGGACTAGCGGGGACTTAGAGACCCAGTACTTC. Protein sequence: CASSLRTSGDLETQYF.

In regard to this clonotype: A single base separates this from a much larger clone, so it may be a read error. The rearrangement links TRBV18 to TRBJ1-2; D is unresolved. Germline loops: CDR1 KGHSH, CDR2 LQKENI. This CDR3 spans 15 amino acids. V shed 1 base and J shed 5 bases, with 14 bases lying between them. CDR3 loop: CASSPRAGGIYGYTF. The CDR3 DNA follows: TGTGCCAGCTCACCACGGGCTGGCGGGATATATGGCTACACCTTC.

About this clonotype itself: This may stem from a read error, because a much larger clone lies one nucleotide away. CDR3 DNA sequence: TGCAGTGCTAGAGAGGGATACGGTGGCTACGCCTTC. It yields the protein CSAREGYGGYAF. The chain carries TRBV20-1 and TRBJ1-2, with D hard to call. The germline V gene encodes CDR1 DFQATT and CDR2 SNEGSKA (reference sequence). CDR3 length equals 12 residues.

This clonotype was counted a single time. This chain links TRBV6-4 with TRBJ2-7; 9 bases match TRBD1. Germline trimming cut 4 bases from V and 3 bases from J; bases unmatched to any gene: 4. The CDR3 loop spans 14 amino acids. CDR1 and CDR2 from the germline V gene are MRHNA and SNTAGT. The CDR3 DNA sequence: TGTGCCAGCAGTGCCGCGGGACAGGGCTACGAGCAGTACTTC. Translation: CASSAAGQGYEQYF.

The table lists this clonotype with many counts. This chain links TRBV28 with TRBJ2-3; 9 bases agree with TRBD2. The CDR3 runs to 16 residues. Losses at the gene ends were 4 bases for V and 4 bases for J; bases not matched to a gene: 9. From germline, CDR1 is MDHEN and CDR2 SYDVKM. The CDR3: CASSSALAGEADTQYF. As DNA, the CDR3 is TGTGCCAGCAGTTCCGCCTTAGCGGGGGAAGCAGATACGCAGTATTTT.

The table lists this clonotype with many counts. The chain couples TRBV28 to TRBJ2-5; the D gene is possibly TRBD1 (8 bases). V lost 4 bases, J lost 5 bases, and 23 bases lay in between. Germline V gene lookup returns CDR1 MDHEN and CDR2 SYDVKM. This CDR3 spans 17 amino acids. For the CDR3, the DNA is TGTGCCAGCAGTTCCCGAGCACAGGGGGGGGGGTCGGAGACCCAGTACTTC. Its translation: CASSSRAQGGGSETQYF.

This clonotype occurred many times. The chain combines TRBV7-9 with TRBJ2-5, with D hard to call. Per germline, CDR1 SEHNR and CDR2 FQNEAQ (reference sequence). The CDR3 is made up of 13 amino acids. Trimming left V 5 bases short and J 5 bases short, with 12 bases between. CDR3 protein: CASSLIGYETQYF. The CDR3, as DNA: TGTGCCAGCAGCCTAATCGGCTACGAGACCCAGTACTTC.

Only a few counts were recorded for this clonotype. The chain uses TRBV12-3 or TRBV12-4 and TRBJ2-2; 11 bases map to TRBD1. The CDR3 spans 16 residues. V lost 5 bases, J lost 3 bases, and 5 bases stayed unmatched. The CDR3 DNA reads TGTGCCAGCAGTCCTTTGGGACAGGGGGACACCGGGGAGCTGTTTTTT. Protein sequence: CASSPLGQGDTGELFF.

Many counts were recorded for this clonotype. The chain recombines TRBV7-9 with TRBJ2-5; 8 bases line up with TRBD2. V was pared by 5 bases and J by 1 base, with 6 bases of the junction left unmatched. The CDR3 has 15 amino acids. Germline V gene lookup returns CDR1 SEHNR and CDR2 FQNEAQ (reference sequence). CDR3 sequence reads: CASSAQLAAQETQYF. The DNA for the CDR3 is TGTGCCAGCAGCGCACAACTAGCGGCCCAAGAGACCCAGTACTTC.

This chain links TRBV5-1 with TRBJ1-1; a weak D match, TRBD1 (6 bases). With 3 bases removed from V and 6 bases from J, the gap between germline ends came to 15 bases. Germline values: CDR1 SGHRS, CDR2 YFSETQ. The CDR3 runs 14 residues. The CDR3 reads CASSSGTRASEAFF. The CDR3 bases are TGCGCCAGCAGCTCCGGGACACGGGCTTCTGAAGCTTTCTTT.

CDR3 in amino acids: CASSEFQPSSGNTIYF. The CDR3 bases are TGTGCCAGCAGTGAGTTCCAGCCGAGCTCTGGAAACACCATATATTTT. This chain links TRBV2 with TRBJ1-3; D gene unclear. V was shortened by 3 bases and J by 0 bases, with 12 bases between the two germline ends. CDR3 length: 16 amino acids. Germline V gene data show CDR1 as SNHLY and CDR2 as FYNNEI.

This sequence joins TRBV6-1 and TRBJ2-5; the D call may be TRBD1 or TRBD2 (6 bases each). This CDR3 contains 14 residues. Trimming took 5 bases from V and 9 from J, leaving 19 bases between them. CDR1 and CDR2 (germline): MNHNS, SASEGT. The CDR3 coding sequence is TGTGCCAGCAGTCAACCGGGGGCAGGGGAGTCCCAGTACTTC. Translated, it gives CASSQPGAGESQYF.